This T cell receptor (beta chain) originates from a study of blood T cell repertoires in COVID-19 (dated by TCRdb to between 2020 and 2021). As for the study more broadly: Samples covering the acute and convalescent phases of COVID-19 were provided by collaborators in the United States, Italy and Spain. The material from the prospective study consisted of cDNA or gDNA derived from T cells, B-cell-depleted T cells, or PBMCs. Deeply sampled blood TCRbeta repertoires from subjects exposed to, actively infected with, or recovered from COVID-19 were included in the dataset. The repertoires were made available in a free public database intended to serve as a resource for research on the immune response to SARS-CoV-2. Samples came from the ongoing ImmuneRACE study (first 160 participants) plus 1,254 subjects from 6 global collaborators. The sample metadata nearly always contained a de-identified subject ID, COVID-19 status, age in years and sex. HLA class I and class II types, where available, came from metadata supplied by the sample provider rather than from assay-based typing.

TCRbeta CDR3 regions were amplified from genomic DNA using the immunoSEQ Assay, a bias-controlled multiplex PCR. The paper's data handling went like this. The number of nucleated cells in each sample was estimated from the amplification of reference gene primers within the assay. Sequence reads were collapsed and filtered to measure the absolute abundance of every unique TCRbeta CDR3 rearrangement. Productive Simpson clonality was computed per sample as the square root of Simpson's diversity index over productive rearrangements. What TCRdb holds here is the immuneACCESS table cut down to in-frame rearrangements. Part of the clones is not present; checked against another copy, under half of the missing clones reflect an unresolved V gene, and the others are unexplained. V and J calls and clone size come straight from that table; D and trimming were deduced from the DNA. The sample table contains approximately 290,000 clones; only one count was recorded for approximately 90% of them. The ten largest clonotypes hold 2% to 2.5% of the sample.

Broader findings and caveats from the paper: The quantity of clinical and demographic metadata differed by source and by participant and was supplied without curation.

At one collaborating source in Seattle, patients were enrolled during active infection and were followed longitudinally through the course of disease. The collaborating institutions used their own protocols to collect whole blood in K2EDTA tubes. Collaborator samples were shipped for TCRbeta analysis as frozen whole blood, isolated PBMCs, or DNA extracted from either sample type. The CDR3 covers 19 residues, taking in both the cysteine and the phenylalanine. Here the CDR3 DNA is all that survives: 57 bases in frame from base 1. Concerning this clone: No antigen is known for it. Nothing much larger sits one base from this clone, and base qualities are not available.

Input material: peripheral blood. This clonotype was obtained from a woman younger than 45 with COVID-19, enrolled during active disease. The receptor chain draws on TRBV21-1 and TRBJ2-6; the table calls TRBD1, which could not be checked here. TRBV21-1 is a pseudogene locus. The DNA sequence follows: TGTGCCAGCAGCAGACCTCCGGGACAGGTCATCTCTGGGGCCAACGTCCTGACTTTC. The encoded protein is CASSRPPGQVISGANVLTF.